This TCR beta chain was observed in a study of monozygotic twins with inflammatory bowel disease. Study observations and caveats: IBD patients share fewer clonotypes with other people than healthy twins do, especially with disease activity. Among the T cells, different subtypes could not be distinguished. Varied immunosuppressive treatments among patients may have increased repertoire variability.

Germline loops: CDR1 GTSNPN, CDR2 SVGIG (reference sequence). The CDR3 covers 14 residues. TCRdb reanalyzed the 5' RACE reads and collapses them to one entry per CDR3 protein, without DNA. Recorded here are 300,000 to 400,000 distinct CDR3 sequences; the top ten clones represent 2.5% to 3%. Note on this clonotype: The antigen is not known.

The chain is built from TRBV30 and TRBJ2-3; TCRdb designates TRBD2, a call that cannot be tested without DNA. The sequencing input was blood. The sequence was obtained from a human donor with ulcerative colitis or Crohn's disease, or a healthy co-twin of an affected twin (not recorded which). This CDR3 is CAWSVAGGPDTQYF.